This T cell receptor (beta chain) was observed in a study of T-cell reconstitution after alpha-beta-depleted transplantation in children. The CDR3 loop spans 16 amino acids. Germline CDR1 is MNHNS and CDR2 is SASEGT. The trim removed 6 bases at V and 2 bases at J, leaving 7 bases unmatched. Researchers prepared the TCRbeta library using unique molecular identifiers, the study reports. One entry per CDR3 protein, called by TCRdb with MiXCR from the PCR reads. Of about 640,000 distinct CDR3 sequences in the sample, roughly 17% were seen once. The chain uses TRBV6-1 and TRBJ2-7; 13 positions agree with TRBD2. The sequence came from a human donor who donated a stem cell graft to a child with acute myeloid leukemia. The sample in question was PBMCs from the stem cell graft donor, obtained from the stem cell graft. Here the CDR3 reads CASSHGTSGDTYEQYF. The CDR3 nucleotides read TGTGCCAGCAGCCACGGGACTAGCGGGGATACCTACGAGCAGTACTTC.